The 8 T cell receptor beta chains below all came from one sample that was sequenced in a study of T cells in narcolepsy. The assay was immunoSEQ multiplex PCR, and TCRdb's table has in-frame clones only and misses some. The sample contains under 40,000 clones, 75% to 85% of which appear only once. The sequencing sample was made of CD45RA- memory CD4+ T cells from PBMCs. These receptor sequences come from a human donor with narcolepsy.

The chain joins TRBV7-9 to TRBJ2-3; 14 bases agree with TRBD2. The CDR3 covers 17 residues. Per germline, CDR1 SEHNR and CDR2 FQNEAQ (reference sequence). With V trimmed by 5 bases and J by 3 bases, 7 bases remained unmatched. The DNA of the CDR3 is TGTGCCAGCAGCCACGGGACTAGCGGGAGCCGGACAGATACGCAGTATTTT. This sequence encodes CASSHGTSGSRTDTQYF.

This clone came up a few times. This chain connects TRBV30 to TRBJ1-5; 8 bases fit TRBD1. The CDR3 is 17 residues long. J was trimmed by 7 bases and V by 2 bases; bases with no gene match: 16. Germline loops: CDR1 GTSNPN, CDR2 SVGIG (reference sequence). Here the CDR3 DNA reads TGTGCCTGGAGTTTAGAAAGTGGGGCAGGGGGCCGGCAGCCCCAGCATTTT. The encoded protein is CAWSLESGAGGRQPQHF.

The chain recombines TRBV19 with TRBJ2-3; 9 bases match TRBD1. Per germline, CDR1 LNHDA and CDR2 SQIVND (reference sequence). The CDR3 is 15 residues long. Trimming removed 7 bases from V and 7 bases from J; junction bases left unmatched: 12. The CDR3 DNA is TGTGCCAGTACCCCGGGACAGGGAACGTCTAATACGCAGTATTTT. Residues: CASTPGQGTSNTQYF.

This clone came up once. The same CDR3 is also encoded by other DNA sequences in this sample. This chain uses TRBV4-3 with TRBJ2-3, with D possibly TRBD2 on 6 matching bases. The germline V and J ends were trimmed by 5 bases and 6 bases, with 12 bases remaining between them. CDR1 LGHNA and CDR2 YSLEER come from the germline V gene. The CDR3 is 13 amino acids. This CDR3 reads CASSLPSGDTQYF. Here the CDR3 DNA reads TGCGCCAGCAGCTTGCCGAGCGGGGATACGCAGTATTTT.

The chain has TRBV15 and TRBJ1-2, with D perhaps matching TRBD1 (5 bases). V lost 1 base, J lost 8 bases, and 8 bases lay in between. CDR1 is LNHNV, CDR2 YYDKDF, per germline (reference sequence). The CDR3 extends over 12 amino acids. The CDR3 DNA reads as TGTGCCACCAGCAGAGTGGAGGGGGGCTACACCTTC. Translating gives CATSRVEGGYTF. Combining the CDR3 with reference TRBV15 and TRBJ1-2 gives the whole variable domain DAMVIQNPRYQVTQFGKPVTLSCSQTLNHNVMYWYQQKSSQAPKLLFHYYDKDFNNEADTPDNFQSRRPNTSFCFLDIRSPGLGDTAMYLCATSRVEGGYTFGSGTRLTVV.

As DNA, the CDR3 is TGTGCCAGTAGTATGACCCGAGGACAGGGGGCTAAGACTGAAGCTTTCTTT. This translates into CASSMTRGQGAKTEAFF. This chain connects TRBV19 to TRBJ1-1; 11 positions match TRBD1. Germline values: CDR1 LNHDA, CDR2 SQIVND (reference sequence). V gave up 3 bases and J gave up 5 bases; unmatched junction bases: 11. CDR3 size: 17 residues. Combining the CDR3 with reference TRBV19 and TRBJ1-1 gives the whole variable domain DGGITQSPKYLFRKEGQNVTLSCEQNLNHDAMYWYRQDPGQGLRLIYYSQIVNDFQKGDIAEGYSVSREKKESFPLTVTSAQKNPTAFYLCASSMTRGQGAKTEAFFGQGTRLTVV.

CDR3 bases: TGTGCCAGCAGCATCGGGACAGGTTTTAGGGAGCAGTTCTTC. Its protein is CASSIGTGFREQFF. This chain uses TRBV9 with TRBJ2-1; 8 bases map to TRBD1. CDR1 SGDLS and CDR2 YYNGEE come from the germline V gene. The CDR3 loop spans 14 amino acids. After removal of 4 bases from V and 10 bases from J, the junction contained 10 bases not matched to a gene.

This clone occurred once. The chain joins TRBV9 to TRBJ1-2; no clear D. With 7 bases removed from V and 2 bases from J, the gap between germline ends came to 12 bases. This CDR3 comprises 13 residues. Germline lookup yields CDR1 SGDLS and CDR2 YYNGEE. As DNA, the CDR3 is TGTGCCAGCTCTTTAACACAGAACTATGGCTACACCTTC. Encoded protein: CASSLTQNYGYTF.